The present TCR beta chain was sequenced within a study of regulatory T cells in long-lasting Graves disease. Arm-PCR of CDR3 regions and iRepertoire HTBI primers were the basis on which TCR beta libraries were built. Via MiXCR, TCRdb re-called the multiplex PCR reads, giving one row per CDR3 protein. The profile shows some 250,000 distinct CDR3 sequences, about 17% of them singletons. The germline V gene has CDR1 SGHRS and CDR2 YFSETQ. This CDR3 has 16 residues. The V end lost 0 bases, the J end lost 5 bases, and 14 bases lay between the germline ends. Time point reported: newly diagnosed GD, antithyroid drugs for less than 3 months. The TCR library was made from RNA that had been extracted from PBMCs in TRIzol. In its sample, this clonotype was seen many times. This sample also belongs to another study, concerning T cells in Graves' hyperthyroidism and ophthalmopathy.

This TCR came from a woman aged 25 to 45 with Graves disease. Source: peripheral blood mononuclear cells (PBMCs), taken at new diagnosis, from a patient treated with antithyroid drugs. V usage is TRBV5-1 and J usage is TRBJ1-4, with a tentative D call TRBD1 (5 bases). CDR3 DNA sequence: TGCGCCAGCAGCTTGGGGGACGGAGTACGGAATGAAAAACTGTTTTTT. It translates to CASSLGDGVRNEKLFF.